The clone carrying this TCR beta chain was counted many times. Regions amplified from RNA transcripts were the TCR beta CDR3 regions. First-round RT-PCR of the TCR CDR3 relied on the HTBI primer set. TCRdb passed the multiplex PCR reads through MiXCR, listing each CDR3 protein once. The repertoire holds 400,000 or so distinct CDR3 sequences, with roughly 15% as singletons. The CDR3 has 17 residues. V dropped 2 bases and J dropped 2; count of bases not matched to a gene: 9. This sample was taken from a study of T cells in Graves' hyperthyroidism and ophthalmopathy. A Clinical Activity Score of at least 3, a NOSPECS grade of at least 4 and a duration under 3 months were recorded in the ophthalmopathy patients. The authors obtained PBMCs from over 8 ml of fresh peripheral blood.

This clonotype originated in a woman aged 55-70 years with Graves' ophthalmopathy. Sequencing used blood. This chain links TRBV12-3 or TRBV12-4 with TRBJ2-3; 8 nucleotides agree with TRBD1. The CDR3 DNA reads TGTGCCAGCAGTTTACAGGGCAGGGGGCCGGACACAGATACGCAGTATTTT. Its translation is CASSLQGRGPDTDTQYF.